A selection of T cell receptor beta chains follows, all from one sample in a study of blood T cell repertoires in COVID-19. Clones were read by immunoSEQ multiplex PCR, and TCRdb kept only the in-frame ones, dropping some. Of 70,000 to 100,000 clones listed, around 90% are singletons. The sequencing sample was made of peripheral blood. The receptors stem from a woman aged 55-70 years with COVID-19, enrolled during active disease. Both conserved end residues are trimmed from each CDR3.

v_gene | CDR3aa
TRBV5-3 | ARSLEGDVLTEAF
TRBV18 | ASSPTTGVGNYGYT
TRBV12-3/TRBV12-4 | ASSLRGGTEAF
TRBV5-5 | ASSAPTGVNTEAF
TRBV6-2/TRBV6-3 | ASSNDRSGGARTNIQY
TRBV9 | ASSAAGTEYNEQF
TRBV5-6 | ASSRENTGELF
TRBV24-1 | ATSDLRDREQTQH
TRBV7-9 | ASSLLAGDTEAF
TRBV2 | ASPRGHIDTEAF
TRBV5-6 | ASSSGQGNWNEQF
TRBV7-9 | ASSLEGTSYSNQPQH
TRBV21-1 | ASSFDSSYEQY
TRBV7-8 | ASRWGANTGELF
TRBV11-3 | ASSYSGSSYNEQF
TRBV18 | ASSPGGVSGANVLT
TRBV7-9 | ASSQDTYGYT
TRBV7-2 | ASSFQGPDTQY
TRBV5-8 | ASRPRTGGYGYT
TRBV9 | ASSVGASGGNEQF
TRBV28 | ATGPTGGGTNEKLF
TRBV5-1 | ASSSWGLARGGGTDTQY